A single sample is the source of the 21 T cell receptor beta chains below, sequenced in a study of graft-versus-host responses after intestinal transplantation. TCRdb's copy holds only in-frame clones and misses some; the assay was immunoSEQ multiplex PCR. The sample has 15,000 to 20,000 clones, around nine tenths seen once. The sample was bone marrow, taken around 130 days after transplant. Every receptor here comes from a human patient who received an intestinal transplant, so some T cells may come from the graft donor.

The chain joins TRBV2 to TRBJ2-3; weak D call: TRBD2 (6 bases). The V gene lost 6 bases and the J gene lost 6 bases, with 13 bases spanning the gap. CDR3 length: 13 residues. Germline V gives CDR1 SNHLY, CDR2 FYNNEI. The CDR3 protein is CASSGTLIDTQYF. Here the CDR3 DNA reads TGTGCCAGCAGCGGGACTTTAATTGATACGCAGTATTTT.

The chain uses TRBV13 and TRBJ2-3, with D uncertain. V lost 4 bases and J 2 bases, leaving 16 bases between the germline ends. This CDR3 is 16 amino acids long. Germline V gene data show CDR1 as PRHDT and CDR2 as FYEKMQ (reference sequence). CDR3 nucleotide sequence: TGTGCCAGCAGCTATTTATCGGGCCGACTCACAGATACGCAGTATTTT. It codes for CASSYLSGRLTDTQYF.

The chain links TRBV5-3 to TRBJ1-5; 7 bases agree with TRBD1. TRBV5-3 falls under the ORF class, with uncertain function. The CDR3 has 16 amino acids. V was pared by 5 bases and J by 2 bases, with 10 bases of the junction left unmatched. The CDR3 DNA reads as TGTGCCAGAAGACCCGGACAGGAAATTGGCAATCAGCCCCAGCATTTT. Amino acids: CARRPGQEIGNQPQHF.

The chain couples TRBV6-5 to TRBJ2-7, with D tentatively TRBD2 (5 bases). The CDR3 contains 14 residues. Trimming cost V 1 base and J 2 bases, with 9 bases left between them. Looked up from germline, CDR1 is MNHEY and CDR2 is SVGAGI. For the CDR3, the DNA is TGTGCCAGCAGTTACTTTGAGGGTACCTACGAGCAGTACTTC. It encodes CASSYFEGTYEQYF.

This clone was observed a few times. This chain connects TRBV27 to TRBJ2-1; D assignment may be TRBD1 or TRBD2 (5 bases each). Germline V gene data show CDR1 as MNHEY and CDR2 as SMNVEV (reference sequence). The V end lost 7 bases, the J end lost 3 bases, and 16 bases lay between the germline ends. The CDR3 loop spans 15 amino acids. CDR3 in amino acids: CASTPLGAIYNEQFF. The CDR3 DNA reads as TGTGCCAGCACCCCGCTCGGGGCGATCTACAATGAGCAGTTCTTC.

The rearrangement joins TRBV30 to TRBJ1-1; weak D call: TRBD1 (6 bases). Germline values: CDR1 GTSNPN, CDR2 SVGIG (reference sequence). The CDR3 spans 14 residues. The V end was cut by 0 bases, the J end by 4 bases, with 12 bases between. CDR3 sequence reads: CAWSVGIGGTEAFF. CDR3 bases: TGTGCCTGGAGTGTCGGGATAGGGGGCACTGAAGCTTTCTTT. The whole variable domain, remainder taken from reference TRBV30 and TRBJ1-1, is SQTIHQWPATLVQPVGSPLSLECTVEGTSNPNLYWYRQAAGRGLQLLFYSVGIGQISSEVPQNLSASRPQDRQFILSSKKLLLSDSGFYLCAWSVGIGGTEAFFGQGTRLTVV.

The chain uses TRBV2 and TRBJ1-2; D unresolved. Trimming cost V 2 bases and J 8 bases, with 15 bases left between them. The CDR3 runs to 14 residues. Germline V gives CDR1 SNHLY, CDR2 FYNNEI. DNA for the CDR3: TGTGCCAGCAGTGAATCCGGAAAGACCCGAGGCTACACCTTC. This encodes CASSESGKTRGYTF.

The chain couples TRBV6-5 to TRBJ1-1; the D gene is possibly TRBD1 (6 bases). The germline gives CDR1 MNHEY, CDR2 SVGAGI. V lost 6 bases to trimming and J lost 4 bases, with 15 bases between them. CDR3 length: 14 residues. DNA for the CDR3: TGTGCCAGCAGCCTAACAGGGACCGGCACTGAAGCTTTCTTT. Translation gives CASSLTGTGTEAFF.

The CDR3 sequence is CASSLGPGGNSYEQYF. The CDR3 DNA reads as TGTGCCAGCAGCTTAGGGCCCGGGGGTAACTCCTACGAGCAGTACTTC. J is TRBJ2-7 and V is TRBV7-9; weak D call: TRBD2 (6 bases). V was cut by 1 base and J by 0 bases, with 13 bases left in between. Germline V CDR1 and CDR2: SEHNR, FQNEAQ (reference sequence). The CDR3 runs 16 residues.

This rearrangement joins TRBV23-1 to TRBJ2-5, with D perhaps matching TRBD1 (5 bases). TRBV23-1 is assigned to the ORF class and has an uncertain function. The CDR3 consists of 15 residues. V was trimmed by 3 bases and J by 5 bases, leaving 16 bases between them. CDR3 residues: CASSHSADSRETQYF. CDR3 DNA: TGCGCCAGCAGTCACTCGGCAGACAGTCGTGAGACCCAGTACTTC.

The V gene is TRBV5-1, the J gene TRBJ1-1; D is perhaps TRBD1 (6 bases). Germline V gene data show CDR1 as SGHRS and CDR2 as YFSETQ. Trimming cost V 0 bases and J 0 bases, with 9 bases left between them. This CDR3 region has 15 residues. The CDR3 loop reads CASSLVGTLNTEAFF. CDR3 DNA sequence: TGCGCCAGCAGCTTGGTCGGGACATTGAACACTGAAGCTTTCTTT.

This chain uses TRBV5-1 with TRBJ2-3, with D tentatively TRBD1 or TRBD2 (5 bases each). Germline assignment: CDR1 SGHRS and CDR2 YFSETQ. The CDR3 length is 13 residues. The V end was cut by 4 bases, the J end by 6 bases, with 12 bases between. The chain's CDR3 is CASSPGRVDTQYF. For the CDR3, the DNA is TGCGCCAGCAGCCCGGGACGCGTGGATACGCAGTATTTT. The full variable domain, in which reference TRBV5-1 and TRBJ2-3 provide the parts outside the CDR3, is KAGVTQTPRYLIKTRGQQVTLSCSPISGHRSVSWYQQTPGQGLQFLFEYFSETQRNKGNFPGRFSGRQFSNSRSEMNVSTLELGDSALYLCASSPGRVDTQYFGPGTRLTVL.

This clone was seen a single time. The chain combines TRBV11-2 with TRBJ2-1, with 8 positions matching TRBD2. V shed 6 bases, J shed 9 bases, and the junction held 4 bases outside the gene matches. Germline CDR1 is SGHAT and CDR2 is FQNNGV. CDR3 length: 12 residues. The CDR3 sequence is CASSGLAPEQFF. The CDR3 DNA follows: TGTGCCAGCAGTGGACTAGCCCCTGAGCAGTTCTTC.

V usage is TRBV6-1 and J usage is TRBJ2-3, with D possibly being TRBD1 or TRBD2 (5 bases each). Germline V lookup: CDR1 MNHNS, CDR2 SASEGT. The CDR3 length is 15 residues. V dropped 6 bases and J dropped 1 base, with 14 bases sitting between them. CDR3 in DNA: TGTGCCAGCAGCCGGGACGGCGGACGCACAGATACGCAGTATTTT. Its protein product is CASSRDGGRTDTQYF.

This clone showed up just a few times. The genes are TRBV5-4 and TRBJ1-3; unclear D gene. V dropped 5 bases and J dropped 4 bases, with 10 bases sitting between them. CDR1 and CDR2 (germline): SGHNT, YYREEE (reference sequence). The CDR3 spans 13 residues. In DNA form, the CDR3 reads TGTGCCAGCAGGACGGCGTCCGGAAACACCATATATTTT. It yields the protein CASRTASGNTIYF. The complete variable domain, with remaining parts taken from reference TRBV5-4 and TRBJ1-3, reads ETGVTQSPTHLIKTRGQQVTLRCSSQSGHNTVSWYQQALGQGPQFIFQYYREEENGRGNFPPRFSGLQFPNYSSELNVNALELDDSALYLCASRTASGNTIYFGEGSWLTVV.

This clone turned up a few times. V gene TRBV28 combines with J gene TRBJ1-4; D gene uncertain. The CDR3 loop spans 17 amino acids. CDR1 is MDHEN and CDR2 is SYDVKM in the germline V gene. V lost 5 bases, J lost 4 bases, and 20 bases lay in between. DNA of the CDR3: TGTGCCAGCAGTCCCCCCCCCGACCGAGAACTTAATGAAAAACTGTTTTTT. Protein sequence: CASSPPPDRELNEKLFF.

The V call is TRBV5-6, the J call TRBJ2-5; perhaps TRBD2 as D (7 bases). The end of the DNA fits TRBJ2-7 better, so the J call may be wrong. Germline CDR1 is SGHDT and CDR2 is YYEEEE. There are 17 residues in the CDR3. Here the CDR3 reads CASSPSGTGRGIYEQYF. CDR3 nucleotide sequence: TGTGCCAGCAGCCCTAGCGGTACGGGGAGGGGGATATACGAGCAGTACTTC.

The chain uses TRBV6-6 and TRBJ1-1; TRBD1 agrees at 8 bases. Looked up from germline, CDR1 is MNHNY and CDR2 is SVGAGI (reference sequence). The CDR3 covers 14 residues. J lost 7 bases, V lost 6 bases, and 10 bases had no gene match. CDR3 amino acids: CASSPPTGVVEAFF. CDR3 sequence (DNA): TGTGCCAGCAGCCCTCCGACAGGGGTGGTTGAAGCTTTCTTT.

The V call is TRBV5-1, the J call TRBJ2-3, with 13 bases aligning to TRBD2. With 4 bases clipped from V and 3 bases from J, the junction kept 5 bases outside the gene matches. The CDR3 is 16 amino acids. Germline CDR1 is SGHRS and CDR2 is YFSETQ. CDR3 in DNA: TGCGCCAGCAGCCTAGGGACTAGCGGGACAACAGATACGCAGTATTTT. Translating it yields CASSLGTSGTTDTQYF.

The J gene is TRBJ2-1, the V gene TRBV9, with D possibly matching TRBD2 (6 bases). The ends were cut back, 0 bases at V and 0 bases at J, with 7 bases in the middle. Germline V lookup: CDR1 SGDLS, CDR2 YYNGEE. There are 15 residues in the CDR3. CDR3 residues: CASSVATSSYNEQFF. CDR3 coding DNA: TGTGCCAGCAGCGTAGCGACTAGCTCCTACAATGAGCAGTTCTTC.

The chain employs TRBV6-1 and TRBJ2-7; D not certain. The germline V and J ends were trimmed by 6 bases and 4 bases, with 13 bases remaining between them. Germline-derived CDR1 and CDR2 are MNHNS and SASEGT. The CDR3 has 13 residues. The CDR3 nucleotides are TGTGCCAGCAGCAAAGGCCGGCGATACGAGCAGTACTTC. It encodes CASSKGRRYEQYF.